The sequence of this T cell receptor beta chain was determined in a study of shared clonotypes between healthy human individuals. The CDR3 is made up of 17 amino acids. Germline CDR1 is SNHLY and CDR2 is FYNNEI. Between the trimmed V and J ends, which lost 8 bases and 5 bases, there was a span of 25 bases. The data were produced by immunoSEQ multiplex PCR, yet TCRdb's version contains in-frame clones alone and is incomplete. The sample records about 1 million clones, about 75% being singletons. The sequence came from a man aged 18 to 35 in good health. Material for sequencing was memory CD4+ T cells sorted from blood. Regarding subset: CD45RA-negative fraction. The V call is TRBV2, the J call TRBJ2-1; D is perhaps TRBD2 (6 bases). CDR3: CASDGTLGLPLNNEQFF. In nucleotides, the CDR3 is TGTGCCAGCGACGGGACCTTGGGACTCCCACTCAACAATGAGCAGTTCTTC.